This record looks at one T cell receptor beta chain sequence and its context. Its antigen is still unknown. This record comes from a study of cytomegalovirus exposure and HLA in healthy donors. Overall study findings and caveats: Both high specificity and high sensitivity reportedly marked the classifier's diagnosis of cytomegalovirus status. There were fewer than 200 TCR beta chains listed as cytomegalovirus-associated. In vitro assays verified that a few CMV-associated chains recognized CMV antigens specifically.

The donors were part of the approximately 130-subject validation cohort, which stood apart from the roughly 700-subject first cohort. Some clones are missing from TCRdb's copy, which holds only in-frame ones; the method was immunoSEQ multiplex PCR. The sample lists a few hundred thousand clones, roughly 87% seen once, with around 11% in the top ten. The CDR3 totals 17 residues. V shed 6 bases and J 7 bases; nucleotides not matched to a gene: 17. Germline assignment: CDR1 KGHSH and CDR2 LQKENI. Sequenced sample: PBMCs. This chain links TRBV18 with TRBJ2-1; 8 bases fit TRBD1. This clonotype was sampled from a man between 18 and 35 years old in good health and CMV-seropositive. The CDR3 DNA is TGTGCCAGCTCGCTCTATTATCAGGGGGCTATAGGAAATGAGCAGTTCTTC. Its translation: CASSLYYQGAIGNEQFF. The full variable domain, in which reference TRBV18 and TRBJ2-1 provide the parts outside the CDR3, is NAGVMQNPRHLVRRRGQEARLRCSPMKGHSHVYWYRQLPEEGLKFMVYLQKENIIDESGMPKERFSAEFPKEGPSILRIQQVVRGDSAAYFCASSLYYQGAIGNEQFFGPGTRLTVL.